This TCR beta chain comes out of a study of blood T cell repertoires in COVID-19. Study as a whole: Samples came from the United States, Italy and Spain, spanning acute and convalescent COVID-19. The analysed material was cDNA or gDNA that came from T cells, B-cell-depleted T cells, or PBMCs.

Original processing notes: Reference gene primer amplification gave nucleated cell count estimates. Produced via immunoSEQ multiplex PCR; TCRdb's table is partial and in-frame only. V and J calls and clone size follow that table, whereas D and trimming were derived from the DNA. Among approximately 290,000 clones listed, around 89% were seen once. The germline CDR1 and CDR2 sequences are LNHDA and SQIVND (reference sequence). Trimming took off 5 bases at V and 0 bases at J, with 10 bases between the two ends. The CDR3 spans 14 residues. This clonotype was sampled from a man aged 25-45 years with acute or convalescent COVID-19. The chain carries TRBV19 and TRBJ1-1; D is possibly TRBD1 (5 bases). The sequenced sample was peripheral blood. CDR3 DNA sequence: TGTGCCAGTAGTTTGGGACTGATGAACACTGAAGCTTTCTTT. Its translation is CASSLGLMNTEAFF.